Below, 14 T cell receptor beta chains from the same sample are listed, as sequenced in a study of cytomegalovirus exposure and HLA in healthy donors. The PCR was carried out with 60 Vbeta primers and 13 Jbeta primers. Clones were sequenced by immunoSEQ multiplex PCR, and TCRdb holds only the in-frame ones, with some missing. Of around 160,000 clones detected, 60% to 85% appear once; the ten largest clones hold 7% to 9%. Sample: PBMCs. These receptors were collected from a male donor in good health and CMV-seropositive.

The V gene is TRBV6-4, the J gene TRBJ2-3, with 9 positions matching TRBD2. V was clipped by 3 bases and J by 5 bases; unmatched bases: 9. This CDR3 region has 16 residues. Germline values: CDR1 MRHNA, CDR2 SNTAGT. Written as DNA, the CDR3 is TGTGCCAGCAGTGAGGAGGCGGGGGGGCCCATAGATACGCAGTATTTT. Encoded protein: CASSEEAGGPIDTQYF.

This clone was recorded once. The V and J genes are TRBV9 and TRBJ1-2, with 7 bases that match TRBD1. The V and J ends lost 4 bases and 5 bases, in that order; junction bases with no gene match: 5. CDR3 length: 13 amino acids. Germline CDR1 SGDLS, CDR2 YYNGEE. CDR3 coding DNA: TGTGCCAGCAGCACCGGGACAGATTATGGCTACACCTTC. This encodes CASSTGTDYGYTF.

The chain couples TRBV27 to TRBJ2-3, with TRBD2 matching over 12 bases. CDR3 length: 16 amino acids. V trimming: 5 bases; J trimming: 3 bases; junction bases outside the gene matches: 6. Germline V gives CDR1 MNHEY, CDR2 SMNVEV (reference sequence). The CDR3 sequence: CASSASGGAVTDTQYF. CDR3 coding DNA: TGTGCCAGCAGTGCTAGCGGGGGGGCAGTTACAGATACGCAGTATTTT.

The chain carries TRBV7-3 and TRBJ2-3; D remains unclear. Trimming took off 0 bases at V and 0 bases at J, with 4 bases between the two ends. This CDR3 is 14 amino acids long. Germline values: CDR1 SGHTA, CDR2 FQGTGA. In nucleotides, the CDR3 is TGTGCCAGCAGCTTAACGAGCAGCACAGATACGCAGTATTTT. Translation gives CASSLTSSTDTQYF.

This clone was counted once. The V and J genes are TRBV25-1 and TRBJ2-2, with D unresolved. Germline CDR1 reads MGHDK; CDR2 reads SYGVNS. V was trimmed by 7 bases and J by 0 bases, leaving 6 bases between them. This CDR3 is built from 13 residues. CDR3 bases: TGTGCCAGCACCCTAACGAACACCGGGGAGCTGTTTTTT. This encodes CASTLTNTGELFF.

V usage is TRBV2 and J usage is TRBJ2-1; 13 bases line up with TRBD2. CDR3 length equals 17 residues. The V gene's germline CDR1 is SNHLY and CDR2 FYNNEI. The V gene end was trimmed by 7 bases and the J gene end by 1 base; junction bases not matched to a gene: 7. Here the CDR3 reads CASKGLAGVPSYNEQFF. For the CDR3, the DNA is TGTGCCAGCAAAGGACTAGCGGGGGTACCATCCTACAATGAGCAGTTCTTC. The full variable domain, with the rest looked up from reference TRBV2 and TRBJ2-1, is EPEVTQTPSHQVTQMGQEVILRCVPISNHLYFYWYRQILGQKVEFLVSFYNNEISEKSEIFDDQFSVERPDGSNFTLKIRSTKLEDSAMYFCASKGLAGVPSYNEQFFGPGTRLTVL.

The chain joins TRBV5-1 to TRBJ2-7, with TRBD1 identical over 7 bases. The junction had 5 bases not matched to a gene; V was cut back by 3 bases and J by 2 bases. CDR1 and CDR2 from the germline V gene are SGHRS and YFSETQ. CDR3 length: 14 amino acids. CDR3 protein: CASSWGTEAYEQYF. The CDR3 DNA reads TGCGCCAGCAGCTGGGGGACAGAAGCCTACGAGCAGTACTTC.

As to this clone: Other DNA sequences in this specimen translate into the identical CDR3. The chain recombines TRBV6-5 with TRBJ2-7; D possibly corresponds to TRBD1 (6 bases). The V gene's germline CDR1 is MNHEY and CDR2 SVGAGI. Trimming took 6 bases from V and 4 from J, leaving 13 bases between them. The CDR3 runs to 13 residues. The CDR3: CASRLDRTYEQYF. The CDR3 DNA reads TGTGCCAGCAGACTAGACAGGACGTACGAGCAGTACTTC.

The chain links TRBV7-6 to TRBJ1-1; 9 positions agree with TRBD1. The CDR3 runs 14 residues. Germline CDR1 is SGHVS and CDR2 is FNYEAQ. Trimming at V came to 5 bases and at J to 3 bases, leaving 4 bases not matched to a gene. The CDR3 loop reads CASSGGTGHTEAFF. The CDR3 nucleotides read TGTGCCAGCAGCGGAGGGACAGGGCACACTGAAGCTTTCTTT.

This clone was observed a few times. The chain joins TRBV7-2 to TRBJ1-6; D possibly corresponds to TRBD1 (5 bases). The CDR3 is 15 amino acids. Germline V lookup: CDR1 SGHTA, CDR2 FQGNSA. The V gene lost 5 bases and the J gene lost 10 bases, with 18 bases spanning the gap. The CDR3 nucleotides read TGTGCCAGCAGCCGGGGGACCTCCTTAGGATCACCCCTCCACTTT. Encoded protein: CASSRGTSLGSPLHF.

The V call is TRBV13, the J call TRBJ1-1; tentative D call: TRBD1 (5 bases). Germline CDR1 and CDR2: PRHDT and FYEKMQ (reference sequence). V lost 2 bases, J lost 0 bases, and 13 bases lay in between. This CDR3 is built from 16 residues. CDR3 DNA: TGTGCCAGCAGCTTAAGGGGATCCGGCCTGAACACTGAAGCTTTCTTT. Translating it yields CASSLRGSGLNTEAFF.

The count of this clone is one. The chain joins TRBV6-1 to TRBJ1-2; 7 positions agree with TRBD1. Germline CDR1 is MNHNS and CDR2 is SASEGT. The CDR3 runs to 15 residues. V lost 7 bases, J lost 2 bases, and 10 bases stayed unmatched. Here the CDR3 DNA reads TGTGCCAGCACCCCAGGGGGACTCACCAACTATGGCTACACCTTC. Its protein is CASTPGGLTNYGYTF.

Worth noting for this clone: Compared with germline, one end of the junction differs, possibly owing to a read error. The chain couples TRBV7-7 to TRBJ2-3; perhaps D is TRBD1 or TRBD2 (5 bases each). The CDR3 loop spans 15 amino acids. CDR1 and CDR2 (germline): SSHAT, FNYEAQ (reference sequence). The CDR3: CASSLGGGAQDTQYF. CDR3 sequence (DNA): TGTGCTAGCAGCTTAGGAGGTGGGGCGCAGGATACGCAGTATTTT.

This clone was counted between two and nine times. CDR3 in DNA: TGTGCCAGCAGTGGGACTAGTCCGGGGACCGGGGAGCTGTTTTTT. It encodes CASSGTSPGTGELFF. J is TRBJ2-2 and V is TRBV7-9, with 8 positions matching TRBD2. Germline CDR1 is SEHNR and CDR2 is FQNEAQ (reference sequence). The CDR3 has 15 amino acids. The V segment lost 6 bases and the J segment 5 bases; nucleotides outside the gene matches: 8.